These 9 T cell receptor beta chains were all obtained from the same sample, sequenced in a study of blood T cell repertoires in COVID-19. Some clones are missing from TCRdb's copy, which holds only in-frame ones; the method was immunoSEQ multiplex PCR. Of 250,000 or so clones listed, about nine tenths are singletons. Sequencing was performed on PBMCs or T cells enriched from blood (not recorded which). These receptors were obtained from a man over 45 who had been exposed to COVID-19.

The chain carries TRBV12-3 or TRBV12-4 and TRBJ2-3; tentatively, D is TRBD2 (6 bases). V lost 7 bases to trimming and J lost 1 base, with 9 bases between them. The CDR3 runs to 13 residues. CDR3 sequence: CASKGLRTDTQYF. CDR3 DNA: TGTGCCAGCAAGGGACTTCGCACAGATACGCAGTATTTT.

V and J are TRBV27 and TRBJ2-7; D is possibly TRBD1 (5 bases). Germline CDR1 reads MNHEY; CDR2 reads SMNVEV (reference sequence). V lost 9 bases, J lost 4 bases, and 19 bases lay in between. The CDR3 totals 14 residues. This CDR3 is CARGHPSFSYEQYV. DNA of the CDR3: TGTGCCAGGGGGCACCCCTCGTTTAGTTACGAGCAGTACGTC.

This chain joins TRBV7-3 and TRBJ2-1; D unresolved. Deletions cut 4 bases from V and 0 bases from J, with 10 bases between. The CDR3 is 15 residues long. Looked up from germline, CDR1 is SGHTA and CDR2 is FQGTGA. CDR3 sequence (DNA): TGTGCCAGCAGCTCCCACCCCAGCTCCTACAATGAGCAGTTCTTC. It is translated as CASSSHPSSYNEQFF.

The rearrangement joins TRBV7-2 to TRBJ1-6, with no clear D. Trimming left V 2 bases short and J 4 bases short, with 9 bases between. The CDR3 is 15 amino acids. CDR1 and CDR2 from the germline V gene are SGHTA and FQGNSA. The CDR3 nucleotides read TGTGCCAGCAGCTTAATGTCGGGTTATAATTCACCCCTCCACTTT. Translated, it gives CASSLMSGYNSPLHF. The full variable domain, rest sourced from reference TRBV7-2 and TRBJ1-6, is GAGVSQSPSNKVTEKGKDVELRCDPISGHTALYWYRQSLGQGLEFLIYFQGNSAPDKSGLPSDRFSAERTGGSVSTLTIQRTQQEDSAVYLCASSLMSGYNSPLHFGNGTRLTVT.

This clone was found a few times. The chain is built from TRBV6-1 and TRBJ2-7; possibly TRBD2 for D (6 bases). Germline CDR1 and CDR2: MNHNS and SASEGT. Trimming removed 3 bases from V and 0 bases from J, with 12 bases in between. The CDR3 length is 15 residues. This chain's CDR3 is CASSDLSGSSYEQYF. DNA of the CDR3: TGTGCCAGCAGTGATTTGTCCGGGAGCTCCTACGAGCAGTACTTC.

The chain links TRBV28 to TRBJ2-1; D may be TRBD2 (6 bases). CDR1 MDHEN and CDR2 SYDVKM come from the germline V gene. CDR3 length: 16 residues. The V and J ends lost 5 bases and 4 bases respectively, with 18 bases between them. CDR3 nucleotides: TGTGCCAGCAGTCGGGGGACCGGGACGGAGTACAATGAGCAGTTCTTC. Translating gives CASSRGTGTEYNEQFF.

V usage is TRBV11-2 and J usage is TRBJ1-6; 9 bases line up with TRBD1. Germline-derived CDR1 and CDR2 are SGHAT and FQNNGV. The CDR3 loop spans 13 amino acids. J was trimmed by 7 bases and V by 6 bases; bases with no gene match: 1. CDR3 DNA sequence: TGTGCCAGCAGTGACAGGGGGAATTCACCCCTCCACTTT. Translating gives CASSDRGNSPLHF.

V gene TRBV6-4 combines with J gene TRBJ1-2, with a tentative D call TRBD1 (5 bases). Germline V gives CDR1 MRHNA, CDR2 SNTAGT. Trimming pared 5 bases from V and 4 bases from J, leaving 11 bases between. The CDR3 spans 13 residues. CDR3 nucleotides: TGTGCCAGCAGTCCGGACACCGGCTATGGCTACACCTTC. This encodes CASSPDTGYGYTF.

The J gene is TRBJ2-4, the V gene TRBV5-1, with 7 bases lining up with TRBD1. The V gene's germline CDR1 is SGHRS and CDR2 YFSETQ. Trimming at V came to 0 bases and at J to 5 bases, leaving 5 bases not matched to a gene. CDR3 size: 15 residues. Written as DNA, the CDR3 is TGCGCCAGCAGCTTGGAGTGGGACAGTCAAAACATTCAGTACTTC. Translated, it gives CASSLEWDSQNIQYF.